Presented here are 25 T cell receptor beta chains from one specimen sequenced in a study of blood T cell repertoires in COVID-19 (dated by TCRdb to the early 2020s). Library prep was done by the immunoSEQ multiplex PCR assay. This immuneACCESS table, as held by TCRdb, lists in-frame sequences with V and J called but not all clones. Of the missing ones, under half trace to an unresolved V gene in checked studies; the others have no known cause. This sample lists about 96,000 clones; 80% to 90% were detected once. Jointly, the top ten make up around 4.3% of the sample. Sample: peripheral blood. Receptors were obtained from a human donor with COVID-19, enrolled during active disease. The donor label of this sample is uncertain.

The chain couples TRBV19 to TRBJ1-6; D gene unclear. Germline lookup yields CDR1 LNHDA and CDR2 SQIVND (reference sequence). Trimming cost V 2 bases and J 7 bases, with 3 bases left between them. This CDR3 is 12 amino acids long. In nucleotides, the CDR3 is TGTGCCAGTAGTATAATAAATTCACCCCTCCACTTT. As protein: CASSIINSPLHF.

The J gene is TRBJ2-3, the V gene TRBV10-3; 7 bases map to TRBD2. The CDR3 extends over 14 amino acids. Germline CDR1 is ENHRY and CDR2 is SYGVKD. The J segment lost 2 bases and the V segment lost 10 bases, leaving 9 bases of the junction unmatched. CDR3 amino acids: CATSSGVLTDTQYF. The CDR3 nucleotides read TGTGCCACCTCAAGCGGGGTCCTCACAGATACGCAGTATTTT.

The chain employs TRBV30 and TRBJ2-7, with TRBD1 matching over 10 bases. Losses at the gene ends were 2 bases for V and 7 bases for J; bases not matched to a gene: 2. This CDR3 has 12 residues. Germline CDR1 and CDR2: GTSNPN and SVGIG (reference sequence). For the CDR3, the DNA is TGTGCCTGGAGTAGGGGACAGGGGGAGCAGTACTTC. It translates to CAWSRGQGEQYF.

The chain uses TRBV12-3 or TRBV12-4 and TRBJ1-1, with a tentative D call TRBD1 (5 bases). The CDR3 sequence is 13 residues long. The V and J ends lost 4 bases and 9 bases respectively, with 15 bases between them. The CDR3 nucleotides are TGTGCCAGCAGTTCTCAAACAGGATTAAAAGCTTTCTTT. Translating gives CASSSQTGLKAFF.

In its sample, this clone was seen once. The J gene is TRBJ2-3, the V gene TRBV6-4, with 9 positions matching TRBD2. J lost 1 base, V lost 0 bases, and 2 bases had no gene match. The CDR3 runs 16 residues. Germline V gene data show CDR1 as MRHNA and CDR2 as SNTAGT. The CDR3: CASSDSPSGGTDTQYF. In nucleotides, the CDR3 is TGTGCCAGCAGTGACTCTCCTAGCGGGGGCACAGATACGCAGTATTTT.

The genes are TRBV9 and TRBJ1-1, with D hard to call. Germline V gives CDR1 SGDLS, CDR2 YYNGEE. The length of the CDR3 is 13 residues. Between the trimmed V and J ends, which lost 4 bases and 1 base, there was a span of 8 bases. CDR3 in amino acids: CASSLEANTEAFF. The CDR3 DNA sequence: TGTGCCAGCAGCTTAGAAGCGAACACTGAAGCTTTCTTT.

J is TRBJ2-3 and V is TRBV29-1; TRBD1 might be the D (6 bases). Germline V CDR1 and CDR2: SQVTM, ANQGSEA. The CDR3 consists of 13 residues. V gave up 4 bases and J gave up 5 bases, with 13 bases separating them. CDR3 amino acids: CSVGGSGQDTQYF. Written as DNA, the CDR3 is TGCAGCGTTGGGGGATCGGGACAAGATACGCAGTATTTT.

This clone has a single count. This rearrangement joins TRBV6-5 to TRBJ2-2, with a weak D call TRBD2 (5 bases). Between the trimmed V and J ends, which lost 2 bases and 4 bases, there was a span of 11 bases. Germline values: CDR1 MNHEY, CDR2 SVGAGI. This CDR3 has 15 amino acids. The CDR3 loop reads CASSYEGPSTGELFF. In DNA form, the CDR3 reads TGTGCCAGCAGTTACGAGGGCCCCAGCACCGGGGAGCTGTTTTTT.

V is TRBV2 and J is TRBJ1-2; 10 nucleotides match TRBD1. CDR1 is SNHLY, CDR2 FYNNEI, per germline. The CDR3 spans 15 residues. V was pared by 8 bases and J by 1 base, with 7 bases of the junction left unmatched. The CDR3: CASGLDRGFNYGYTF. The CDR3 nucleotides are TGTGCCAGCGGACTGGACAGGGGGTTTAACTATGGCTACACCTTC. The full variable domain, its missing parts supplied by reference TRBV2 and TRBJ1-2, is EPEVTQTPSHQVTQMGQEVILRCVPISNHLYFYWYRQILGQKVEFLVSFYNNEISEKSEIFDDQFSVERPDGSNFTLKIRSTKLEDSAMYFCASGLDRGFNYGYTFGSGTRLTVV.

CDR3 DNA: TGTGCCAGCAGCTCCAGGCAATCTGGGGCCAACGTCCTGACTTTC. Amino acids: CASSSRQSGANVLTF. The chain joins TRBV7-6 to TRBJ2-6; D is unclear. The CDR3 length is 15 residues. V dropped 4 bases and J dropped 1 base, with 8 bases sitting between them. Germline V gene lookup returns CDR1 SGHVS and CDR2 FNYEAQ.

This sequence joins TRBV5-5 and TRBJ1-4; D unresolved. CDR1 and CDR2 from the germline V gene are SGHKS and YYEKEE (reference sequence). The CDR3 length is 12 residues. V lost 4 bases to trimming and J lost 13 bases, with 14 bases between them. The DNA for the CDR3 is TGTGCCAGCAGCCTCGACGGGGATGCACTGTTTTTT. This gives the protein CASSLDGDALFF.

The chain recombines TRBV19 with TRBJ1-5, with D perhaps matching TRBD1 (5 bases). The V gene lost 6 bases and the J gene lost 5 bases, with 14 bases spanning the gap. Germline CDR1 is LNHDA and CDR2 is SQIVND (reference sequence). The CDR3 sequence is 14 residues long. CDR3 loop: CASSFPGNDQPQHF. CDR3 DNA: TGTGCCAGTAGCTTCCCAGGGAATGATCAGCCCCAGCATTTT.

The chain has TRBV29-1 and TRBJ2-1, with 9 bases identical to TRBD1. Germline CDR1 and CDR2: SQVTM and ANQGSEA. Losses at the gene ends were 7 bases for V and 8 bases for J; bases not matched to a gene: 9. The CDR3 runs 13 residues. The CDR3 region is CSARAGQGDEQFF. The CDR3 DNA reads TGCAGCGCCCGAGCGGGACAGGGTGATGAGCAGTTCTTC.

The chain joins TRBV10-2 to TRBJ1-3; unclear D gene. Germline V gives CDR1 WSHSY, CDR2 SAAADI. Trimming took off 5 bases at V and 0 bases at J, with 14 bases between the two ends. The CDR3 has 16 amino acids. Here the CDR3 DNA reads TGCGCCAGCAGTCCTGGACTCGCCCGCTCTGGAAACACCATATATTTT. Protein sequence: CASSPGLARSGNTIYF.

This chain connects TRBV7-9 to TRBJ2-2; D unresolved. This CDR3 region has 11 residues. V was clipped by 5 bases and J by 6 bases, with 4 bases between them. Germline CDR1 and CDR2: SEHNR and FQNEAQ (reference sequence). The CDR3 loop reads CASSLAGELFF. The CDR3, as DNA: TGTGCCAGCAGCCTTGCCGGGGAGCTGTTTTTT.

This chain uses TRBV5-6 with TRBJ1-1; the D is unclear. Germline CDR1 and CDR2: SGHDT and YYEEEE. The CDR3 consists of 15 residues. Deletions cut 2 bases from V and 5 bases from J, with 16 bases between. The CDR3 loop reads CASSFSGEGWTEAFF. CDR3 in DNA: TGTGCCAGCAGCTTTTCGGGTGAGGGTTGGACTGAAGCTTTCTTT.

The chain combines TRBV6-5 with TRBJ1-1; a possible D gene is TRBD1 (5 bases). The CDR3 runs 15 residues. Germline V gene sequence: CDR1 MNHEY, CDR2 SVGAGI. Trimming cost V 4 bases and J 2 bases, with 14 bases left between them. Here the CDR3 DNA reads TGTGCCAGCAGTTTTCTTGGGGGACTAAACACTGAAGCTTTCTTT. Translated, it gives CASSFLGGLNTEAFF.

The gene calls are TRBV7-3 and TRBJ2-7, with TRBD1 matching over 7 bases. Trimming at V came to 1 base and at J to 2 bases, leaving 11 bases not matched to a gene. CDR1 SGHTA and CDR2 FQGTGA come from the germline V gene. The CDR3 runs 17 residues. The CDR3 region is CASSLSGDRTFPYEQYF. The CDR3 DNA reads TGTGCCAGCAGCTTAAGTGGGGACAGAACGTTCCCCTACGAGCAGTACTTC.

The genes are TRBV7-8 and TRBJ2-1, with 7 bases fitting TRBD2. V trimming: 5 bases; J trimming: 2 bases; junction bases outside the gene matches: 3. Per germline, CDR1 SGHVS and CDR2 FQNEAQ. The CDR3 covers 14 residues. CDR3 in amino acids: CASSRGLAYNEQFF. The DNA for the CDR3 is TGTGCCAGCAGCCGAGGACTAGCCTACAATGAGCAGTTCTTC.

The chain recombines TRBV5-1 with TRBJ2-5; the match to TRBD2 covers 7 bases. Germline V gene lookup returns CDR1 SGHRS and CDR2 YFSETQ. Trimming at V came to 4 bases and at J to 4 bases, leaving 7 bases not matched to a gene. The CDR3 extends over 14 amino acids. For the CDR3, the DNA is TGCGCCAGCAGCGGGGGGGGACCAGTAGAGACCCAGTACTTC. Protein product: CASSGGGPVETQYF.

This chain joins TRBV7-9 and TRBJ2-3; D is unresolved. Germline V lookup: CDR1 SEHNR, CDR2 FQNEAQ (reference sequence). Trimming removed 5 bases at V and 4 bases at J, with 13 bases between. The CDR3 has 14 residues. CDR3 sequence reads: CASSPGSIPDTQYF. CDR3 bases: TGTGCCAGCAGCCCCGGGTCAATTCCAGATACGCAGTATTTT. Using reference TRBV7-9 and TRBJ2-3 for the parts outside the CDR3, the full variable domain is DTGVSQNPRHKITKRGQNVTFRCDPISEHNRLYWYRQTLGQGPEFLTYFQNEAQLEKSRLLSDRFSAERPKGSFSTLEIQRTEQGDSAMYLCASSPGSIPDTQYFGPGTRLTVL.

This chain joins TRBV5-6 and TRBJ2-7, with D possibly matching TRBD2 (6 bases). V was cut by 0 bases and J by 3 bases, with 10 bases left in between. This CDR3 is built from 14 residues. The germline V gene has CDR1 SGHDT and CDR2 YYEEEE. The CDR3 loop is CASSLVGRDYEQYF. CDR3 bases: TGTGCCAGCAGCTTGGTTGGGCGGGACTACGAGCAGTACTTC. Drawing the rest from reference TRBV5-6 and TRBJ2-7, the complete variable domain is DAGVTQSPTHLIKTRGQQVTLRCSPKSGHDTVSWYQQALGQGPQFIFQYYEEEERQRGNFPDRFSGHQFPNYSSELNVNALLLGDSALYLCASSLVGRDYEQYFGPGTRLTVT.

The chain joins TRBV29-1 to TRBJ2-2; 7 bases match TRBD2. Germline values: CDR1 SQVTM, CDR2 ANQGSEA. The ends lost 3 bases at V and 5 bases at J; junction bases unmatched: 12. The CDR3 has 16 residues. The CDR3 bases are TGCAGCGTTGAGTCGCGCGGGGGATCCTATACCGGGGAGCTGTTTTTT. This translates into CSVESRGGSYTGELFF.

This chain joins TRBV5-4 and TRBJ2-5; 8 bases match TRBD2. The CDR3 is 15 residues long. Germline V gene sequence: CDR1 SGHNT, CDR2 YYREEE (reference sequence). J gave up 4 bases and V 0 bases, and 5 bases lay outside the gene matches. The CDR3 spells CASSLEVSGVETQYF. CDR3 bases: TGTGCCAGCAGCTTGGAAGTTAGCGGGGTAGAGACCCAGTACTTC.

The chain links TRBV6-1 to TRBJ1-2, with D possibly being TRBD1 (5 bases). CDR3 length equals 17 residues. V shed 2 bases and J shed 2 bases, with 18 bases lying between them. Per the germline V gene, CDR1 is MNHNS and CDR2 is SASEGT. The CDR3 DNA is TGTGCCAGCAGTGAAACCGTCGTGGCAGGGCCCAACTATGGCTACACCTTC. This sequence encodes CASSETVVAGPNYGYTF.